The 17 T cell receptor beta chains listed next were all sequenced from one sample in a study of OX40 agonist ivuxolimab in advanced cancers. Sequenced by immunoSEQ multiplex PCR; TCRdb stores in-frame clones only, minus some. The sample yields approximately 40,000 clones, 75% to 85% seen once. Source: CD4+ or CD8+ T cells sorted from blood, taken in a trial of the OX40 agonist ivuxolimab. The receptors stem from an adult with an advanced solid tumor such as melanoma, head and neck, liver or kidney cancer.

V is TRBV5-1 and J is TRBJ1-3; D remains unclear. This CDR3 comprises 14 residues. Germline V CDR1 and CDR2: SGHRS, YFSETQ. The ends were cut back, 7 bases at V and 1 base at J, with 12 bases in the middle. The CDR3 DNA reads TGCGCCAGCGGCGTTGGTGGGTCTGGAAACACCATATATTTT. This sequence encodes CASGVGGSGNTIYF.

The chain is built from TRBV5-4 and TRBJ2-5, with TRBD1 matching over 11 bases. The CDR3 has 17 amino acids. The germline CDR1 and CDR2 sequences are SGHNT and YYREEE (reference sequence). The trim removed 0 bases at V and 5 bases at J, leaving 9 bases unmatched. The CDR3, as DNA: TGTGCCAGCAGCTTGGCCCTCGGGACAGGGGGTAAGGAGACCCAGTACTTC. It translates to CASSLALGTGGKETQYF.

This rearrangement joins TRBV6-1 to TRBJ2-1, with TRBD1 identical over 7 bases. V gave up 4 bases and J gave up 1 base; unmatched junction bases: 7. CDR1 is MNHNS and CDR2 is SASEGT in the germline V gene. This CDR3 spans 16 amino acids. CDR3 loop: CASSGSFRGSYNEQFF. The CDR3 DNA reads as TGTGCCAGCAGTGGGAGCTTCAGGGGGTCCTACAATGAGCAGTTCTTC.

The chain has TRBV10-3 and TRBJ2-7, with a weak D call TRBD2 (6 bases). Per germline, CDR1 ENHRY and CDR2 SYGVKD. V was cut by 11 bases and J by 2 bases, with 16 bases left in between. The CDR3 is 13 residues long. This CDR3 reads CAARGAGTYEQYF. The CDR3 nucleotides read TGTGCCGCGAGAGGGGCGGGGACCTACGAGCAGTACTTC.

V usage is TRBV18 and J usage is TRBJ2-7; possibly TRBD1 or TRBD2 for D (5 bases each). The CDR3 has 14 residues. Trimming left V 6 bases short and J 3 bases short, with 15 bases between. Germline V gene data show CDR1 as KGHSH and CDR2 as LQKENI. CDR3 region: CASSLKGPSYEQYF. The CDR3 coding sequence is TGTGCCAGCTCGCTAAAGGGACCGAGCTACGAGCAGTACTTC. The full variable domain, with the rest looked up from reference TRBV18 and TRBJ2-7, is NAGVMQNPRHLVRRRGQEARLRCSPMKGHSHVYWYRQLPEEGLKFMVYLQKENIIDESGMPKERFSAEFPKEGPSILRIQQVVRGDSAAYFCASSLKGPSYEQYFGPGTRLTVT.

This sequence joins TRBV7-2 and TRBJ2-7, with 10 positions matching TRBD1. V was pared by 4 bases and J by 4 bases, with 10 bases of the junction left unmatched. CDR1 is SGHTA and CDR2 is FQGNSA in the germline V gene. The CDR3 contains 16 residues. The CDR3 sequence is CASSSQIPGQGYEQYF. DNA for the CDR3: TGTGCCAGCAGCTCCCAAATTCCGGGACAGGGGTACGAGCAGTACTTC.

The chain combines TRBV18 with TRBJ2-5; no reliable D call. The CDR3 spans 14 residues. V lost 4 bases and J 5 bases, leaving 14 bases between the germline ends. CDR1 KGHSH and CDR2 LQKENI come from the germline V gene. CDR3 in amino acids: CASSLGPRAETQYF. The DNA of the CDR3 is TGTGCCAGCTCACTAGGACCCCGGGCGGAGACCCAGTACTTC.

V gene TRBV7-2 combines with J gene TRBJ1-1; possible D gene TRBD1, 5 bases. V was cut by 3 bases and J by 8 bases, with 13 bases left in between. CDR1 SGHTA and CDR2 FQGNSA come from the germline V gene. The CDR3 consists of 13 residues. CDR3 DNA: TGTGCCAGCAGCTTTCCGGGACCCGCGGAAGCTTTCTTT. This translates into CASSFPGPAEAFF.

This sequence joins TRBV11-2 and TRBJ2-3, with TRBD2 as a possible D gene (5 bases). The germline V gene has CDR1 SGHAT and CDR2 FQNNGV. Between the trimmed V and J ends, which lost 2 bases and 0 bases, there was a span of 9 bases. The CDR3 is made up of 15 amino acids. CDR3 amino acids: CASSLRRASTDTQYF. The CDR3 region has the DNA TGTGCCAGCAGCTTACGGCGGGCTAGCACAGATACGCAGTATTTT.

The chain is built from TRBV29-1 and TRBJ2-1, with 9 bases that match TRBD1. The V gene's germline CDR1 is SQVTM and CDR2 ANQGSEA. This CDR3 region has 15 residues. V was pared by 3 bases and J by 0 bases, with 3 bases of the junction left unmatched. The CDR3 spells CSVDLGQGSYNEQFF. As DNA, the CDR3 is TGCAGCGTTGATCTGGGACAGGGCTCCTACAATGAGCAGTTCTTC.

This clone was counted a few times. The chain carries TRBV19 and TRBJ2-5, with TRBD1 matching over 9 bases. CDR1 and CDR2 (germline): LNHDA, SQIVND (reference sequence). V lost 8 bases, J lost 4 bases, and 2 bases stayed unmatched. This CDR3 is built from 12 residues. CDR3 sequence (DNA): TGTGCCAGTGGGACAGGGCCAGAGACCCAGTACTTC. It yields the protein CASGTGPETQYF.

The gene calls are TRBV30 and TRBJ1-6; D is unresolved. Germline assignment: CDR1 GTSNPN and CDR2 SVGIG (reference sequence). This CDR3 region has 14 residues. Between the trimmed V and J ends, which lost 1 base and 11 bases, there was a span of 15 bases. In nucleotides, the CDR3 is TGTGCCTGGAGTGGATCAGCGGGAGGGACACCCCTCCACTTT. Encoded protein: CAWSGSAGGTPLHF.

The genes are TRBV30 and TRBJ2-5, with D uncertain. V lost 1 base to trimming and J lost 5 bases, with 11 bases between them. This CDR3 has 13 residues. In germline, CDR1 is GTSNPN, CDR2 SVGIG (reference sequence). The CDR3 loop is CAWSAQQAETQYF. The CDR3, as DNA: TGTGCCTGGAGTGCCCAGCAAGCGGAGACCCAGTACTTC.

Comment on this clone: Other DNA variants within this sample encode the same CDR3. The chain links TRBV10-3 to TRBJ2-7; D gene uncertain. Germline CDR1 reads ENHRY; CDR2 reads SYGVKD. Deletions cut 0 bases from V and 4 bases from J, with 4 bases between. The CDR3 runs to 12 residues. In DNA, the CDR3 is TGTGCCATCAGTGAGTCGGGTTACGAGCAGTACTTC. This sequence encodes CAISESGYEQYF.

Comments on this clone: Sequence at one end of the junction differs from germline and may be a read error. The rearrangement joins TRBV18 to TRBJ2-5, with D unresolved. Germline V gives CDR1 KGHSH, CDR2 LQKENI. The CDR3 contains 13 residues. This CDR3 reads CASSPNVRETQYF. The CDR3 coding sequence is TGTGCCAGTTCACCAAACGTCCGGGAGACCCAGTACTTC.

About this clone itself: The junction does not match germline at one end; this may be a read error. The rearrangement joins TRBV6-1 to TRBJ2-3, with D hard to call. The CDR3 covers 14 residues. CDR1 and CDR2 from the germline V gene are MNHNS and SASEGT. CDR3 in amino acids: CASSEMRRTDTQYF. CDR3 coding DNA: TGTGCCAGCAGTGAAATGCGCAGAACTGATACGCAATATTTT.

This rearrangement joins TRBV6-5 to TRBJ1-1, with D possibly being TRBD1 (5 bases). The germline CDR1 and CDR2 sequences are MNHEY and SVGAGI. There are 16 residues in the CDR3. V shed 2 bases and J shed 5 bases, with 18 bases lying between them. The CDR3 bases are TGTGCCAGCAGTTACGGCTCAGGGAGGTCAGGAACTGAAGCTTTCTTT. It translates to CASSYGSGRSGTEAFF.